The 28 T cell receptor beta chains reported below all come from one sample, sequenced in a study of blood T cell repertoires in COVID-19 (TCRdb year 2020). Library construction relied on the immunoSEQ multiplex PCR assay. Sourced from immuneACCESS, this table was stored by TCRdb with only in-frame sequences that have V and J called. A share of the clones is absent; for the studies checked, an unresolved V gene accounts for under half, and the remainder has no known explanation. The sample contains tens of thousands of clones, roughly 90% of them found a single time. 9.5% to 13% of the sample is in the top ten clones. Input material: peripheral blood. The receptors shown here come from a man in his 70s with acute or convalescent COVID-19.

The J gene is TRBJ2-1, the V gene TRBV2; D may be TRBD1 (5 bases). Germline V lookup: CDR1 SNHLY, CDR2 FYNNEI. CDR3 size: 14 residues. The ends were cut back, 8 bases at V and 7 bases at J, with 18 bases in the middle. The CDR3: CASGSRVKSNEQFF. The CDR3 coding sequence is TGTGCCAGCGGTAGCAGGGTCAAGAGTAATGAGCAGTTCTTC.

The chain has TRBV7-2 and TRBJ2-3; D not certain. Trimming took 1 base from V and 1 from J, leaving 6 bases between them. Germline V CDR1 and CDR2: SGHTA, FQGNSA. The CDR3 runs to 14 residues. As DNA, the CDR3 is TGTGCCAGCAGCTTAGGATCGGGCACAGATACGCAGTATTTT. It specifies CASSLGSGTDTQYF.

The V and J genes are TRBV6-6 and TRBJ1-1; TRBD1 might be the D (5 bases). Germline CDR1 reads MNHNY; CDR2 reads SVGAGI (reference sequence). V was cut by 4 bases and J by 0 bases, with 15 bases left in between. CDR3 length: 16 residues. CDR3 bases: TGTGCCAGCAGTTCAGGGATACCCTTGTTGAACACTGAAGCTTTCTTT. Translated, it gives CASSSGIPLLNTEAFF.

The chain's CDR3 is CASSRAPIYEQYF. In nucleotides, the CDR3 is TGTGCCAGCAGTAGAGCACCAATTTACGAGCAGTACTTC. The chain recombines TRBV6-5 with TRBJ2-7; D is uncertain. The V and J ends lost 5 bases and 4 bases respectively, with 12 bases between them. Germline values: CDR1 MNHEY, CDR2 SVGAGI. This CDR3 contains 13 residues.

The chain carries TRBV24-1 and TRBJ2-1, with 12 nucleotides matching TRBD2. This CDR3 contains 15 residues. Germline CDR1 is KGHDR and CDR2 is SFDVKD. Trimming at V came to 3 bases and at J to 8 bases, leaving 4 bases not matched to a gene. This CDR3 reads CATSDPRTSGDEQFF. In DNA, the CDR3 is TGTGCCACCAGTGATCCCCGGACTAGCGGGGATGAGCAGTTCTTC.

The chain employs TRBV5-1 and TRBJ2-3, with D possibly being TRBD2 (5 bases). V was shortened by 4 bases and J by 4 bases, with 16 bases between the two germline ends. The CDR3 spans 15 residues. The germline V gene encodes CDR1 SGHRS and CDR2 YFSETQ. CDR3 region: CASSLLGADADTQYF. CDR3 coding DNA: TGCGCCAGCAGCCTCCTCGGAGCGGACGCAGATACGCAGTATTTT. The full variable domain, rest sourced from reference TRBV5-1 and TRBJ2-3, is KAGVTQTPRYLIKTRGQQVTLSCSPISGHRSVSWYQQTPGQGLQFLFEYFSETQRNKGNFPGRFSGRQFSNSRSEMNVSTLELGDSALYLCASSLLGADADTQYFGPGTRLTVL.

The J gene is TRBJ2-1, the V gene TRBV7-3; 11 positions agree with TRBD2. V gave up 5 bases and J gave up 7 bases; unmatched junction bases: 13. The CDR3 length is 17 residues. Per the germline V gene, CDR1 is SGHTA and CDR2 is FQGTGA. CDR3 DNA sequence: TGTGCCAGCAGCCCCACCGGGACTAGCGGTTTGGGAAATGAGCAGTTCTTC. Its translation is CASSPTGTSGLGNEQFF.

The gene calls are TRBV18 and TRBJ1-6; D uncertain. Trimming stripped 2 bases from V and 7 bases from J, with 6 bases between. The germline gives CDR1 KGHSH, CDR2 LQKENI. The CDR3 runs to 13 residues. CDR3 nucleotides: TGTGCCAGCTCACCAGAGACAAATTCACCCCTCCACTTT. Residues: CASSPETNSPLHF. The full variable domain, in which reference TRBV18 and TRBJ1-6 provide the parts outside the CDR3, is NAGVMQNPRHLVRRRGQEARLRCSPMKGHSHVYWYRQLPEEGLKFMVYLQKENIIDESGMPKERFSAEFPKEGPSILRIQQVVRGDSAAYFCASSPETNSPLHFGNGTRLTVT.

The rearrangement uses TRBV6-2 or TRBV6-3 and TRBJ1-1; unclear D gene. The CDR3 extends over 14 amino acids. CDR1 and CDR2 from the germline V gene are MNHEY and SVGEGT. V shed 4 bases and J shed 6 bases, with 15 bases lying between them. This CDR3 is CASSSSFSRAEAFF. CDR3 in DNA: TGTGCCAGCAGTTCTAGTTTTTCGCGGGCTGAAGCTTTCTTT.

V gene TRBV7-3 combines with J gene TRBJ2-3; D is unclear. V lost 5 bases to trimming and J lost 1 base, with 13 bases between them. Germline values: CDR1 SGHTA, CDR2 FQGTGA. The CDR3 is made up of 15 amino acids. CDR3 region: CASSPSGRGTDTQYF. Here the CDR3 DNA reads TGTGCCAGCAGCCCGTCAGGTCGTGGCACAGATACGCAGTATTTT.

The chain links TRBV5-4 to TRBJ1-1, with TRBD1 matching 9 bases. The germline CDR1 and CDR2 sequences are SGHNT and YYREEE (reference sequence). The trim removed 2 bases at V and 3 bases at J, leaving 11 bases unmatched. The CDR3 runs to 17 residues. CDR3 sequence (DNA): TGTGCCAGCAGCTTTTCCCCGGGACAGGGAGGATACACTGAAGCTTTCTTT. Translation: CASSFSPGQGGYTEAFF.

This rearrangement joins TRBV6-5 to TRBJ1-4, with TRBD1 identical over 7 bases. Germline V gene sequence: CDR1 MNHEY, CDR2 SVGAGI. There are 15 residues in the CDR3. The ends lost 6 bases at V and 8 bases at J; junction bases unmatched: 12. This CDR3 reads CASRPLDRSLEKLFF. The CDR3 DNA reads TGTGCCAGCAGACCTTTGGACAGGTCTTTGGAAAAACTGTTTTTT.

DNA for the CDR3: TGTGCCAGCAGTCCACAGGGGACGCTTAAGGACTACACCTTC. Translated, it gives CASSPQGTLKDYTF. The chain combines TRBV6-5 with TRBJ1-2; TRBD1 aligns across 7 bases. Germline lookup yields CDR1 MNHEY and CDR2 SVGAGI. V lost 5 bases, J lost 10 bases, and 13 bases stayed unmatched. This CDR3 is built from 14 residues.

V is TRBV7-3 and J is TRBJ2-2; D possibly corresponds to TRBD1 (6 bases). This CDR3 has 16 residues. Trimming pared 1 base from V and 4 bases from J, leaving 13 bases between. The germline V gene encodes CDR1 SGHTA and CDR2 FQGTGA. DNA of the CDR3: TGTGCCAGCAGCTTAATGGGGGCTTCTCTCACCGGGGAGCTGTTTTTT. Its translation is CASSLMGASLTGELFF.

The CDR3 DNA is TGTGCCAGCAATTCAGGGGGCGATCAGCCCCAGCATTTT. Translating gives CASNSGGDQPQHF. V usage is TRBV5-6 and J usage is TRBJ1-5; TRBD1 agrees at 8 bases. The CDR3 spans 13 residues. The V segment lost 6 bases and the J segment 5 bases; nucleotides outside the gene matches: 4. Germline-derived CDR1 and CDR2 are SGHDT and YYEEEE.

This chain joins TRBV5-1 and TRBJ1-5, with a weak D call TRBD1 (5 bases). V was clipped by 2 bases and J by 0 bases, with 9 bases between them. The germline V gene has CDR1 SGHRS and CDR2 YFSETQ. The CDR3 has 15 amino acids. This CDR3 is CASSFDSNSNQPQHF. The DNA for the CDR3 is TGCGCCAGCAGCTTTGACAGTAATAGCAATCAGCCCCAGCATTTT.

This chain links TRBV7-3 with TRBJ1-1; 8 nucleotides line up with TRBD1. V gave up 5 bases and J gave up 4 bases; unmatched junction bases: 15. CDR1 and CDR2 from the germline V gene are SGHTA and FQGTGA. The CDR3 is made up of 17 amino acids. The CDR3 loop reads CASSPSPVQGVGTEAFF. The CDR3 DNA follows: TGTGCCAGCAGCCCCTCCCCAGTACAGGGGGTAGGCACTGAAGCTTTCTTT. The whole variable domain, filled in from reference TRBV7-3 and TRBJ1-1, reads GAGVSQTPSNKVTEKGKYVELRCDPISGHTALYWYRQSLGQGPEFLIYFQGTGAADDSGLPNDRFFAVRPEGSVSTLKIQRTERGDSAVYLCASSPSPVQGVGTEAFFGQGTRLTVV.

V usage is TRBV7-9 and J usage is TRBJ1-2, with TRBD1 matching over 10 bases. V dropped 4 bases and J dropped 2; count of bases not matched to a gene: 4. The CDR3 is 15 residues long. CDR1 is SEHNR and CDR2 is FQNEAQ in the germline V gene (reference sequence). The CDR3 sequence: CASSSDRGFNYGYTF. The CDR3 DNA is TGTGCCAGCAGCTCGGACAGGGGGTTCAACTATGGCTACACCTTC.

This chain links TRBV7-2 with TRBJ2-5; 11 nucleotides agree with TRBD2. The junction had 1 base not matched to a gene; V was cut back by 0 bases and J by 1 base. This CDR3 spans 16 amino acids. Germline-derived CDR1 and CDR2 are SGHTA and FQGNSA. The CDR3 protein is CASSLAGTSGQETQYF. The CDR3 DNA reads TGTGCCAGCAGCTTAGCCGGGACTAGCGGCCAAGAGACCCAGTACTTC.

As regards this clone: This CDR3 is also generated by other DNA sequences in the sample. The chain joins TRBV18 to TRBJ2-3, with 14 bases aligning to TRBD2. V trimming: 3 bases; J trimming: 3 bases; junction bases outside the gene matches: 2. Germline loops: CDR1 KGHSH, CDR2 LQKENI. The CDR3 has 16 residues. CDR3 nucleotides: TGTGCCAGCTCACCGGGGACTAGCGGGAGTACAGATACGCAGTATTTT. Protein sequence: CASSPGTSGSTDTQYF.

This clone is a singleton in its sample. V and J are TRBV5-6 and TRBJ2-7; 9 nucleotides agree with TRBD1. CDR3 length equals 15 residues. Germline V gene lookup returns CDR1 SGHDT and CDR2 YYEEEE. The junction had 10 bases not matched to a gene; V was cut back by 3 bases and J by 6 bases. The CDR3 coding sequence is TGTGCCAGCAGCTCCCGGGACAGGGAATGGGGCGAGCAGTACTTC. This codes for CASSSRDREWGEQYF.

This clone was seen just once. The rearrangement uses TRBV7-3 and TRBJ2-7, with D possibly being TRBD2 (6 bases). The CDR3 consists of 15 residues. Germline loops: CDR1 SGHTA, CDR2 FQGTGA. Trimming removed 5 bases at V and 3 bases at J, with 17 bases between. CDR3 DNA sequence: TGTGCCAGCAGCCAAACGGGGACTGGATTCTACGAGCAGTACTTC. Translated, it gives CASSQTGTGFYEQYF.

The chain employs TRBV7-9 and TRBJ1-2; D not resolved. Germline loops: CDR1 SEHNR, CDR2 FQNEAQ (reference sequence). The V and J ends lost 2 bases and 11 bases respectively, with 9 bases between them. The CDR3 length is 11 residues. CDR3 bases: TGTGCCAGCAGCTTAATCTCTGTGTACACCTTC. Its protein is CASSLISVYTF.

The CDR3 DNA follows: TGTGCCAGCAGCGTTAGCGGGAGCTGGAATGAGCAGTTCTTC. Protein sequence: CASSVSGSWNEQFF. The chain couples TRBV7-8 to TRBJ2-1; 9 bases fit TRBD2. The length of the CDR3 is 14 residues. Per the germline V gene, CDR1 is SGHVS and CDR2 is FQNEAQ. J gave up 7 bases and V 5 bases, and 6 bases lay outside the gene matches.

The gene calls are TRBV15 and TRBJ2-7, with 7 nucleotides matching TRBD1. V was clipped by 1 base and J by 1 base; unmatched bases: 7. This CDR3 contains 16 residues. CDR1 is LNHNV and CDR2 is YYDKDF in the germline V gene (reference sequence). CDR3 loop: CATSRVLTGVSYEQYF. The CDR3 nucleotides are TGTGCCACCAGCAGAGTCCTCACAGGGGTATCCTACGAGCAGTACTTC.

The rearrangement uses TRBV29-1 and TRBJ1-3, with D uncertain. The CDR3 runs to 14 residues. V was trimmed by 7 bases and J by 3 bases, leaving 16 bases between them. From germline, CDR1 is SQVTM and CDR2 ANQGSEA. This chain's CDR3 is CSALVTQGGNTIYF. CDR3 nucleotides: TGCAGCGCTCTAGTTACTCAAGGTGGAAACACCATATATTTT.

The CDR3 DNA follows: TGTGCCAGCAGCTTATCGACAGGGGGAAGGTACGAGCAGTACTTC. Protein sequence: CASSLSTGGRYEQYF. The chain uses TRBV5-4 and TRBJ2-7, with 9 bases that match TRBD1. Germline V gene lookup returns CDR1 SGHNT and CDR2 YYREEE (reference sequence). The CDR3 is made up of 15 amino acids. Unmatched junction bases numbered 7, after V lost 2 bases and J lost 4 bases.

CDR3 sequence: CASSPFYGAKEGYTF. Here the CDR3 DNA reads TGCGCCAGCAGCCCCTTCTATGGAGCGAAGGAAGGCTACACCTTC. The genes are TRBV4-1 and TRBJ1-2; no definite D call. The germline V gene has CDR1 MGHRA and CDR2 YSYEKL. V lost 4 bases to trimming and J lost 8 bases, with 20 bases between them. The CDR3 covers 15 residues.